Below are 9 T cell receptor beta chains sequenced from a single sample in a study of T cell clonality in common variable immunodeficiency (dated by TCRdb to between 2015 and 2017). What these receptors recognize is not known. Library prep was done by the immunoSEQ multiplex PCR assay. The immuneACCESS repertoire file appears here via TCRdb, limited to in-frame rearrangements. These files lack a portion of the clones; in checked studies, under half of the deficit traces to unresolved V genes, and the cause of the others is not known. The sample counts tens of thousands of clones, each observed more than once. The ten largest clones add up to less than 30% of the sample. Study-level results and caveats: Reportedly, TCRbeta sequences from CVID had fewer deletions and N-nucleotide insertions, and highly modified clones with 13 or more V deletions were absent from CVID.

Sample: peripheral blood mononuclear cells. The receptors were gathered from a human donor with common variable immunodeficiency.

This clone was counted at least ten times. The read comes to an end 3 residues before the CDR3 does, leaving the germline J gene to fill in the end. J is TRBJ1-1 and V is TRBV29-1, with TRBD1 identical over 7 bases. The germline V gene encodes CDR1 SQVTM and CDR2 ANQGSEA. Trimming cost V 6 bases and J 7 bases; bases outside gene matches: 17. The CDR3 is 15 residues long. The DNA read from the CDR3 is TGCAGCGTCTCTGGACGGTTGGGCCCAGGGGGTGAA. This encodes CSVSGRLGPGGE. The CDR3 in its entirety is CSVSGRLGPGGEAFF.

This clone has more than one count but fewer than ten. The CDR3 end lies 3 residues beyond the end of the read and is filled in from the germline J gene. This chain joins TRBV7-8 and TRBJ1-6; tentative D call: TRBD1 (5 bases). The CDR3 covers 15 residues. Germline V lookup: CDR1 SGHVS, CDR2 FQNEAQ. V gave up 5 bases and J gave up 5 bases, with 13 bases separating them. Partial CDR3 DNA: TGTGCCAGCAGCCCTAGGGGAGGCAATAATTCACCC. Protein sequence: CASSPRGGNNSP. The CDR3 reads in full as CASSPRGGNNSPLHF. The whole variable domain, remainder taken from reference TRBV7-8 and TRBJ1-6, is GAGVSQSPRYKVAKRGQDVALRCDPISGHVSLFWYQQALGQGPEFLTYFQNEAQLDKSGLPSDRFFAERPEGSVSTLKIQRTQQEDSAVYLCASSPRGGNNSPLHFGNGTRLTVT.

At least ten counts were recorded for this clone. The missing CDR3 end, 3 residues past where the read stops, is filled in from the germline J gene. The J gene is TRBJ2-5, the V gene TRBV5-1; 10 bases line up with TRBD1. CDR1 is SGHRS, CDR2 YFSETQ, per germline. J lost 3 bases, V lost 8 bases, and 7 bases had no gene match. CDR3 length equals 14 residues. The sequenced part of the CDR3 DNA is TGCGCCAGTGAGGGGGACAGGGGAAAAGAGACC. It is translated as CASEGDRGKET. The full CDR3 is CASEGDRGKETQYF.

This clone occurred a few times. From the germline J gene comes the end of the CDR3, since the read stops 3 residues before it. The chain has TRBV7-3 and TRBJ1-1, with D perhaps matching TRBD1 (5 bases). V was trimmed by 1 base and J by 5 bases, leaving 14 bases between them. CDR3 length: 15 residues. Germline CDR1 is SGHTA and CDR2 is FQGTGA. Incomplete CDR3 DNA: TGTGCCAGCAGCTTAAACGTCGCGGGGGGTACTGAA. Translated, it gives CASSLNVAGGTE. The entire CDR3 is CASSLNVAGGTEAFF.

This clone was picked up a small number of times. The CDR3 end lies 3 residues beyond the end of the read and is filled in from the germline J gene. The chain has TRBV7-2 and TRBJ2-1, with 8 bases that match TRBD1. V shed 6 bases and J 4 bases; nucleotides not matched to a gene: 8. This CDR3 is 15 amino acids long. Per the germline V gene, CDR1 is SGHTA and CDR2 is FQGNSA. The sequenced CDR3 bases are TGTGCCAGCAGTACACAGGGGGGCATTTACAATGAG. Its translation is CASSTQGGIYNE. The CDR3, in full, reads CASSTQGGIYNEQFF. Based on the CDR3 plus reference TRBV7-2 and TRBJ2-1, the full variable domain is GAGVSQSPSNKVTEKGKDVELRCDPISGHTALYWYRQSLGQGLEFLIYFQGNSAPDKSGLPSDRFSAERTGGSVSTLTIQRTQQEDSAVYLCASSTQGGIYNEQFFGPGTRLTVL.

There are many counts of this clone. CDR3 bases read: TGCAGTGCTAGCCGAGGGGGGGACTCGGAGACC. Its protein product is CSASRGGDSET. The full CDR3 protein is CSASRGGDSETQYF. The rearrangement links TRBV20-1 to TRBJ2-5; D is possibly TRBD2 (7 bases). The DNA ends 3 residues before the CDR3 does, and the rest of the CDR3 is filled in from the germline J gene. Trimming left V 3 bases short and J 5 bases short, with 16 bases between. The CDR3 is 14 residues long. Germline loops: CDR1 DFQATT, CDR2 SNEGSKA (reference sequence).

A note on this clone: The read finishes 3 residues shy of the CDR3 end, and the germline J gene is used to complete it. This chain uses TRBV6-2 or TRBV6-3 with TRBJ1-1; perhaps TRBD1 as D (6 bases). The germline gives CDR1 MNHEY, CDR2 SVGEGT. Trimming cost V 10 bases and J 1 base, with 13 bases left between them. This CDR3 has 13 residues. The CDR3 DNA, read in part, is TGTGCCACCGAATTCAGGGGGAACACTGAA. It codes for CATEFRGNTE. The entire CDR3 is CATEFRGNTEAFF.

In its sample, this clone was seen many times. The CDR3 end lies 3 residues beyond the end of the read and is filled in from the germline J gene. This chain links TRBV7-2 with TRBJ1-6; no clear D gene. Trimming stripped 1 base from V and 10 bases from J, with 8 bases between. CDR1 and CDR2 from the germline V gene are SGHTA and FQGNSA. The CDR3 covers 13 residues. The DNA read from the CDR3 is TGTGCCAGCAGCTTAGGAACAGAATCACCC. Its protein product is CASSLGTESP. The full CDR3 sequence reads CASSLGTESPLHF. Drawing the rest from reference TRBV7-2 and TRBJ1-6, the complete variable domain is GAGVSQSPSNKVTEKGKDVELRCDPISGHTALYWYRQSLGQGLEFLIYFQGNSAPDKSGLPSDRFSAERTGGSVSTLTIQRTQQEDSAVYLCASSLGTESPLHFGNGTRLTVT.

This clone came up a few times. The CDR3 end is not reached by the read, which stops 3 residues before it; the germline J gene fills it in. The rearrangement joins TRBV7-9 to TRBJ2-1; 9 positions agree with TRBD1. Germline V gives CDR1 SEHNR, CDR2 FQNEAQ (reference sequence). This CDR3 comprises 12 residues. V dropped 8 bases and J dropped 8; count of bases not matched to a gene: 4. The CDR3 loop is CASGQGIYEQFF. The part of the CDR3 DNA that was read is TGTGCCAGCGGACAGGGGATATATGAG.